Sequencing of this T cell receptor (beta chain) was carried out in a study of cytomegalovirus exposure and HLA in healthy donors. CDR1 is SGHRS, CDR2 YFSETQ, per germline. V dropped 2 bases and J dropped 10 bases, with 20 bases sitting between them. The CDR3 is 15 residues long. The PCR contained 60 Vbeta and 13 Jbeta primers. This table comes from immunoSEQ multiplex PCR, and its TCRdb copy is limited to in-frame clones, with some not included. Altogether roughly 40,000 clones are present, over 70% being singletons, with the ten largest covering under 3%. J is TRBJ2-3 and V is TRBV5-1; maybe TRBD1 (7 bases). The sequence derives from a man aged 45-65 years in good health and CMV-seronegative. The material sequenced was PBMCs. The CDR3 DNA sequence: TGCGCCAGCAGCTTTGACGAGGGGGCGGGAAGATCGCAGTATTTT. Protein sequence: CASSFDEGAGRSQYF. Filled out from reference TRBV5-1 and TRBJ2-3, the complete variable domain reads KAGVTQTPRYLIKTRGQQVTLSCSPISGHRSVSWYQQTPGQGLQFLFEYFSETQRNKGNFPGRFSGRQFSNSRSEMNVSTLELGDSALYLCASSFDEGAGRSQYFGPGTRLTVL.